These 7 T cell receptor beta chains share one sample of origin, sequenced in a study of shared clonotypes between healthy human individuals. CD8 cells classed as naive were CD45RO-negative and positively selected for CCR7, excluding terminally differentiated effector memory CD45RA+ cells. The method was immunoSEQ multiplex PCR; TCRdb's version includes in-frame clones alone and lacks a portion of them. The sample lists 800,000 to 950,000 clones; about 96% were seen once. The sequenced sample was naive CD8+ T cells sorted from blood. These TCRs come from a man aged 25 to 45 in good health.

The V call is TRBV4-3, the J call TRBJ2-1; TRBD2 agrees at 7 bases. The V gene's germline CDR1 is LGHNA and CDR2 YSLEER. The ends lost 1 base at V and 0 bases at J; junction bases unmatched: 3. This CDR3 is built from 16 residues. In DNA form, the CDR3 reads TGCGCCAGCAGCCAAGTTCTAGCGGACTCCTACAATGAGCAGTTCTTC. Translating it yields CASSQVLADSYNEQFF.

This chain uses TRBV18 with TRBJ2-7; D is possibly TRBD1 or TRBD2 (5 bases each). The CDR3 length is 16 residues. V shed 2 bases and J shed 0 bases, with 14 bases lying between them. Germline V CDR1 and CDR2: KGHSH, LQKENI. DNA of the CDR3: TGTGCCAGCTCACCATCCCGGGGCTCAAGCTCCTACGAGCAGTACTTC. Translated, it gives CASSPSRGSSSYEQYF.

The V call is TRBV9, the J call TRBJ1-1; D gene unclear. The CDR3 runs 13 residues. CDR1 is SGDLS and CDR2 is YYNGEE in the germline V gene. Trimming removed 6 bases from V and 1 base from J, with 10 bases in between. The CDR3 reads CASNAEPNTEAFF. The CDR3 DNA reads TGTGCCAGCAATGCAGAGCCGAACACTGAAGCTTTCTTT.

The chain links TRBV4-1 to TRBJ2-1; D gene unclear. Trimming pared 1 base from V and 10 bases from J, leaving 14 bases between. The CDR3 loop spans 14 amino acids. Germline V CDR1 and CDR2: MGHRA, YSYEKL. The CDR3 protein is CASSQVAAVREQFF. Written as DNA, the CDR3 is TGCGCCAGCAGCCAAGTAGCCGCCGTTAGGGAGCAGTTCTTC.

The CDR3 loop reads CASSLEGRIQGRYEQYF. In DNA, the CDR3 is TGTGCCAGCAGCTTAGAGGGTAGGATTCAGGGGAGATACGAGCAGTACTTC. This rearrangement joins TRBV7-9 to TRBJ2-7; D is possibly TRBD1 (6 bases). CDR1 is SEHNR and CDR2 is FQNEAQ in the germline V gene (reference sequence). The CDR3 has 17 amino acids. V lost 1 base and J lost 4, with 20 bases in between. The variable domain in full, with the rest retrieved from reference TRBV7-9 and TRBJ2-7, is DTGVSQNPRHKITKRGQNVTFRCDPISEHNRLYWYRQTLGQGPEFLTYFQNEAQLEKSRLLSDRFSAERPKGSFSTLEIQRTEQGDSAMYLCASSLEGRIQGRYEQYFGPGTRLTVT.

This chain links TRBV10-2 with TRBJ2-1; no reliable D call. The CDR3 has 15 residues. V lost 0 bases and J lost 6, with 12 bases in between. CDR1 WSHSY and CDR2 SAAADI come from the germline V gene. CDR3 loop: CASSESHISPNEQFF. The CDR3, as DNA: TGCGCCAGCAGTGAGTCTCATATTAGTCCCAATGAGCAGTTCTTC.

The genes are TRBV21-1 and TRBJ2-5; the table's D call, TRBD2, has no DNA check behind it. TRBV21-1 is a pseudogene locus. The length of the CDR3 is 18 residues. CDR3 sequence (DNA): TGTGCCAGCAGCAAAGCGAAGGATAGCGGGGGGCACCAAGAGACCCAGTACTTC. This encodes CASSKAKDSGGHQETQYF.